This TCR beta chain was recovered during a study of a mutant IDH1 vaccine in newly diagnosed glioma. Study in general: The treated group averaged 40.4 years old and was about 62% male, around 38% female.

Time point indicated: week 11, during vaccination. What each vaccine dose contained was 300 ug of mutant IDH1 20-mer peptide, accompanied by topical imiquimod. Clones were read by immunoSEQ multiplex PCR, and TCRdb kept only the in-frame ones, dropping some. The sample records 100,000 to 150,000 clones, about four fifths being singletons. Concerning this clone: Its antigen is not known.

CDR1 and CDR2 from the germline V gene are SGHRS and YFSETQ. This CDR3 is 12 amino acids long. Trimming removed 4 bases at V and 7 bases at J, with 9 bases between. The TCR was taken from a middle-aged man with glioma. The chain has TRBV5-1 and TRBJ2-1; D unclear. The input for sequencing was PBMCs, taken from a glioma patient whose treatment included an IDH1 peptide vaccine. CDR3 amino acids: CASSPVRNEQFF. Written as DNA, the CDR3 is TGCGCCAGCAGCCCCGTGCGGAATGAGCAGTTCTTC.